The 21 T cell receptor beta chains listed next were all sequenced from one sample in a study of shared clonotypes between healthy human individuals. Profiled with immunoSEQ multiplex PCR; TCRdb holds only in-frame clones, not every one. The sample comprises a few hundred thousand clones, around 79% of which are singletons, and about 10% rests with the top ten. The sequencing input was memory CD4+ T cells sorted from blood. Subset meaning: CD45RA-negative fraction. The receptors stem from a man in his thirties or forties in good health.

This chain uses TRBV6-5 with TRBJ2-4; D is unclear. CDR1 and CDR2 (germline): MNHEY, SVGAGI. Between the trimmed V and J ends, which lost 6 bases and 0 bases, there was a span of 12 bases. The CDR3 extends over 15 amino acids. Here the CDR3 reads CASRPVDLAKNIQYF. The CDR3 DNA reads TGTGCCAGCAGGCCAGTAGATCTAGCCAAAAACATTCAGTACTTC.

This rearrangement joins TRBV7-8 to TRBJ2-1; 7 positions match TRBD2. Looked up from germline, CDR1 is SGHVS and CDR2 is FQNEAQ. The junction had 11 bases not matched to a gene; V was cut back by 2 bases and J by 4 bases. CDR3 size: 17 residues. The CDR3 nucleotides read TGTGCCAGCAGCTTAACCTGGGCGAAGCGGGAATACAATGAGCAGTTCTTC. Amino acid sequence: CASSLTWAKREYNEQFF.

The rearrangement links TRBV5-4 to TRBJ2-3; the D gene is possibly TRBD2 (7 bases). The V end was cut by 1 base, the J end by 4 bases, with 13 bases between. The CDR3 consists of 15 residues. In germline, CDR1 is SGHNT, CDR2 YYREEE (reference sequence). CDR3 amino acids: CASSLRTRGADTQYF. Here the CDR3 DNA reads TGTGCCAGCAGCTTGAGGACTAGGGGGGCAGATACGCAGTATTTT. Filled out from reference TRBV5-4 and TRBJ2-3, the complete variable domain reads ETGVTQSPTHLIKTRGQQVTLRCSSQSGHNTVSWYQQALGQGPQFIFQYYREEENGRGNFPPRFSGLQFPNYSSELNVNALELDDSALYLCASSLRTRGADTQYFGPGTRLTVL.

This rearrangement joins TRBV5-1 to TRBJ1-5; D possibly corresponds to TRBD1 (6 bases). The CDR3 is 14 amino acids. Germline V gene sequence: CDR1 SGHRS, CDR2 YFSETQ. Trimming shortened V by 4 bases and J by 5 bases, and 13 bases separated the two germline ends. The CDR3 sequence is CASSLSGGDQPQHF. CDR3 DNA sequence: TGCGCCAGCAGCCTGTCTGGGGGCGATCAGCCCCAGCATTTT.

J is TRBJ2-2 and V is TRBV5-8; possibly TRBD1 for D (6 bases). V shed 5 bases and J shed 6 bases, with 11 bases lying between them. The length of the CDR3 is 13 residues. The germline V gene has CDR1 SGHTS and CDR2 YDEGEE. CDR3 protein: CASRPRGSGELFF. The CDR3, as DNA: TGTGCCAGCAGACCCAGGGGTTCCGGGGAGCTGTTTTTT.

V and J are TRBV2 and TRBJ2-1; TRBD2 matches 11 bases. V was pared by 5 bases and J by 7 bases, with 10 bases of the junction left unmatched. The germline CDR1 and CDR2 sequences are SNHLY and FYNNEI. CDR3 length equals 16 residues. The CDR3 DNA reads as TGTGCCAGCAGTTTCCTAACTAGCGGGAGTGGTAATGAGCAGTTCTTC. This sequence encodes CASSFLTSGSGNEQFF. Drawing the rest from reference TRBV2 and TRBJ2-1, the complete variable domain is EPEVTQTPSHQVTQMGQEVILRCVPISNHLYFYWYRQILGQKVEFLVSFYNNEISEKSEIFDDQFSVERPDGSNFTLKIRSTKLEDSAMYFCASSFLTSGSGNEQFFGPGTRLTVL.

The genes are TRBV5-1 and TRBJ2-3; 11 positions match TRBD2. The CDR3 extends over 18 amino acids. Per the germline V gene, CDR1 is SGHRS and CDR2 is YFSETQ. Germline trimming cut 4 bases from V and 2 bases from J; bases unmatched to any gene: 12. In nucleotides, the CDR3 is TGCGCCAGCAGCGAATCAACTAGCGGGAGTGGGATCACAGATACGCAGTATTTT. This encodes CASSESTSGSGITDTQYF.

Regarding this clone: Other DNA sequences in this sample translate to the same CDR3. V is TRBV5-4 and J is TRBJ2-7; 8 bases agree with TRBD1. The V gene end was trimmed by 4 bases and the J gene end by 1 base; junction bases not matched to a gene: 1. This CDR3 comprises 13 residues. Germline V gene lookup returns CDR1 SGHNT and CDR2 YYREEE (reference sequence). The CDR3, as DNA: TGTGCCAGCAGCCGACAGGGGTCCTACGAGCAGTACTTC. This translates into CASSRQGSYEQYF.

Comment on this clone: The sample holds other DNA sequences that translate to the same CDR3. V usage is TRBV20-1 and J usage is TRBJ2-1; D not certain. The CDR3 has 10 amino acids. Germline lookup yields CDR1 DFQATT and CDR2 SNEGSKA (reference sequence). Trimming cost V 2 bases and J 8 bases, with 4 bases left between them. CDR3 protein: CSARLDEQFF. In nucleotides, the CDR3 is TGCAGTGCTAGACTCGATGAGCAGTTCTTC.

The chain is built from TRBV7-3 and TRBJ2-1, with TRBD1 matching 7 bases. The CDR3 contains 16 residues. Losses at the gene ends were 0 bases for V and 4 bases for J; bases not matched to a gene: 6. Germline-derived CDR1 and CDR2 are SGHTA and FQGTGA. The CDR3 DNA follows: TGTGCCAGCAGCTTAACGACAGGGTCAGGGTACAATGAGCAGTTCTTC. It translates to CASSLTTGSGYNEQFF.

As DNA, the CDR3 is TGTGCCAGCAGTGAAAGGGCAGGGAAGGCCTACAATGAGCAGTTCTTC. Its protein product is CASSERAGKAYNEQFF. The chain recombines TRBV25-1 with TRBJ2-1; TRBD1 is a possible D gene (5 bases). The CDR3 is 16 amino acids. V gave up 2 bases and J gave up 2 bases, with 13 bases separating them. Germline CDR1 MGHDK, CDR2 SYGVNS.

The chain recombines TRBV4-1 with TRBJ2-5; D might be TRBD1 (5 bases). This CDR3 spans 15 amino acids. The germline V gene encodes CDR1 MGHRA and CDR2 YSYEKL. Trimming removed 4 bases at V and 0 bases at J, with 12 bases between. In nucleotides, the CDR3 is TGCGCCAGCAGCCCCCTGGGCAGGGACCAAGAGACCCAGTACTTC. It yields the protein CASSPLGRDQETQYF.

This clone was counted between two and nine times. This may be a read error, as it is one base from a much larger clone. Other DNA sequences in this sample translate to the same CDR3. This chain uses TRBV7-2 with TRBJ2-1; D remains unclear. Trimming took 1 base from V and 5 from J, leaving 6 bases between them. Germline V lookup: CDR1 SGHTA, CDR2 FQGNSA. This CDR3 spans 13 amino acids. As DNA, the CDR3 is TGTGCCAGCAGCTTAGGGCAAAACAATGAGCAGTTCTTC. Residues: CASSLGQNNEQFF.

This rearrangement joins TRBV28 to TRBJ1-5; no definite D call. This CDR3 comprises 12 residues. Trimming left V 8 bases short and J 9 bases short, with 14 bases between. Germline V gene sequence: CDR1 MDHEN, CDR2 SYDVKM. In DNA form, the CDR3 reads TGTGCCAGCGGCACGACGGCCCGGCCCCAGCATTTT. This translates into CASGTTARPQHF. The variable domain in full, with the rest retrieved from reference TRBV28 and TRBJ1-5, is DVKVTQSSRYLVKRTGEKVFLECVQDMDHENMFWYRQDPGLGLRLIYFSYDVKMKEKGDIPEGYSVSREKKERFSLILESASTNQTSMYLCASGTTARPQHFGDGTRLSIL.

This clone has only a few counts. The J gene is TRBJ1-2, the V gene TRBV29-1; TRBD1 agrees at 8 bases. Germline assignment: CDR1 SQVTM and CDR2 ANQGSEA. CDR3 length: 13 amino acids. Trimming at V came to 2 bases and at J to 7 bases, leaving 6 bases not matched to a gene. CDR3 sequence reads: CSVESQGAGGYTF. The CDR3 nucleotides are TGCAGCGTTGAAAGTCAGGGGGCAGGTGGCTACACCTTC.

This chain links TRBV6-1 with TRBJ1-3, with 7 bases aligning to TRBD1. The germline gives CDR1 MNHNS, CDR2 SASEGT. The CDR3 is 15 residues long. The trim removed 5 bases at V and 1 base at J, leaving 5 bases unmatched. The CDR3 loop is CASSIRDSSGNTIYF. The CDR3, as DNA: TGTGCCAGCAGTATTAGGGACAGTTCTGGAAACACCATATATTTT.

There are a few counts of this clone. This rearrangement joins TRBV5-1 to TRBJ1-2; D unclear. The CDR3 contains 13 residues. The germline gives CDR1 SGHRS, CDR2 YFSETQ. The germline V and J ends were trimmed by 0 bases and 6 bases, with 9 bases remaining between them. CDR3 in DNA: TGCGCCAGCAGCTTGGCCCTGTACGATGGCTACACCTTC. Translated, it gives CASSLALYDGYTF.

The chain carries TRBV19 and TRBJ2-7; 13 bases line up with TRBD2. V trimming: 6 bases; J trimming: 7 bases; junction bases outside the gene matches: 0. CDR1 is LNHDA and CDR2 is SQIVND in the germline V gene (reference sequence). This CDR3 spans 12 amino acids. CDR3 in DNA: TGTGCCAGTAGGGGACTAGCGGGGGAGCAGTACTTC. The encoded protein is CASRGLAGEQYF.

In DNA form, the CDR3 reads TGTGCCAGCAATCCCTCCGGACTTGGGTCTTCTGAGCAGTTCTTC. Translation: CASNPSGLGSSEQFF. The chain employs TRBV14 and TRBJ2-1; a weak D match, TRBD2 (5 bases). Germline values: CDR1 SGHDN, CDR2 FVKESK. This CDR3 is built from 15 residues. V dropped 7 bases and J dropped 9 bases, with 22 bases sitting between them.

The J gene is TRBJ1-5, the V gene TRBV28; D is perhaps TRBD1 (5 bases). The germline V and J ends were trimmed by 3 bases and 6 bases, with 21 bases remaining between them. This CDR3 spans 17 amino acids. Germline CDR1 MDHEN, CDR2 SYDVKM. CDR3 in amino acids: CASSFVGASPSGQPQHF. The CDR3, as DNA: TGTGCCAGCAGTTTTGTCGGGGCCTCCCCCAGTGGTCAGCCCCAGCATTTT.

This clone was seen a few times. The sample holds other DNA sequences that translate to the same CDR3. CDR3 sequence (DNA): TGTGCCAGCTCACTTGCAGGGGTTCTCTACGAGCAGTACTTC. It encodes CASSLAGVLYEQYF. This rearrangement joins TRBV18 to TRBJ2-7, with TRBD1 as a possible D gene (6 bases). Germline V gene data show CDR1 as KGHSH and CDR2 as LQKENI. V was cut by 4 bases and J by 3 bases, with 13 bases left in between. The CDR3 runs to 14 residues.